The 17 T cell receptor beta chains in this list originate from one sample, sequenced in a study of graft-versus-host responses after intestinal transplantation. Graft material was processed, releasing intraepithelial and lamina propria lymphocytes. The table came from immunoSEQ multiplex PCR; TCRdb's copy has only in-frame clones and leaves some out. The table records tens of thousands of clones, about nine tenths of them present only once. Sequenced material: ileum tissue, taken more than 350 days after transplant. These receptors all come from a human patient who received an intestinal transplant, so some T cells may come from the graft donor.

CDR3 DNA: TGCGCCAGCAGCCTAGCGGGGGGCCCCGGCGAGCAGTACTTC. Translated: CASSLAGGPGEQYF. The V gene is TRBV4-1, the J gene TRBJ2-7; 10 nucleotides agree with TRBD2. V trimming: 4 bases; J trimming: 6 bases; junction bases outside the gene matches: 6. Germline CDR1 and CDR2: MGHRA and YSYEKL. The CDR3 contains 14 residues.

J is TRBJ2-2 and V is TRBV6-4, with TRBD2 matching 8 bases. V shed 5 bases, J shed 5 bases, and the junction held 4 bases outside the gene matches. The CDR3 runs 14 residues. The germline gives CDR1 MRHNA, CDR2 SNTAGT. The CDR3 reads CASSTQRGTGELFF. The CDR3 DNA follows: TGTGCCAGCAGTACCCAGCGGGGGACCGGGGAGCTGTTTTTT.

V usage is TRBV5-6 and J usage is TRBJ1-1; perhaps TRBD1 as D (5 bases). This CDR3 has 12 amino acids. CDR1 and CDR2 (germline): SGHDT, YYEEEE. Trimming left V 1 base short and J 7 bases short, with 8 bases between. Written as DNA, the CDR3 is TGTGCCAGCAGCTTGTTCGACAGTGAAGCTTTCTTT. Its protein is CASSLFDSEAFF.

This chain uses TRBV5-6 with TRBJ2-1; TRBD2 matches 8 bases. The V gene's germline CDR1 is SGHDT and CDR2 YYEEEE. The V gene end was trimmed by 2 bases and the J gene end by 2 bases; junction bases not matched to a gene: 3. The CDR3 has 15 amino acids. The CDR3 nucleotides read TGTGCCAGCAGCTTATCGGGGGGGCCCTACAATGAGCAGTTCTTC. It specifies CASSLSGGPYNEQFF.

This clone was recorded once. The rearrangement uses TRBV6-5 and TRBJ2-7; TRBD1 matches 9 bases. CDR3 length: 15 residues. With 4 bases clipped from V and 5 bases from J, the junction kept 9 bases outside the gene matches. Germline-derived CDR1 and CDR2 are MNHEY and SVGAGI. CDR3 sequence reads: CASSSNPGQGHEQYF. The CDR3 nucleotides read TGTGCCAGCAGTTCAAATCCGGGACAGGGTCACGAGCAGTACTTC.

Concerning this clone itself: An end of the junction differs from the germline gene, which may be a read error. The CDR3, as DNA: TGCGCCAGCAGCTTGGGCAGCTCCTACAATGGGCAGTTCTTC. Translated: CASSLGSSYNGQFF. The chain carries TRBV5-1 and TRBJ2-1; D is uncertain. The CDR3 sequence is 14 residues long. Looked up from germline, CDR1 is SGHRS and CDR2 is YFSETQ.

The CDR3 loop reads CASSSASTDTQYF. The CDR3 DNA is TGTGCCAGCAGCAGCGCTAGCACAGATACGCAGTATTTT. The rearrangement links TRBV6-5 to TRBJ2-3; D unclear. The germline gives CDR1 MNHEY, CDR2 SVGAGI. Deletions cut 6 bases from V and 0 bases from J, with 7 bases between. This CDR3 region has 13 residues.

This clone was seen a handful of times. The rearrangement uses TRBV6-7 and TRBJ1-4; D is uncertain. TRBV6-7 is an ORF, with its function uncertain. With 1 base removed from V and 8 bases from J, the gap between germline ends came to 2 bases. The CDR3 is 11 residues long. CDR3 protein: CASSYLEKLFF. CDR3 nucleotide sequence: TGTGCCAGCAGTTACTTAGAAAAACTGTTTTTT.

This rearrangement joins TRBV6-5 to TRBJ2-2; the match to TRBD1 covers 7 bases. Trimming took 7 bases from V and 1 from J; bases not matched to a gene: 3. This CDR3 comprises 14 residues. Germline CDR1 reads MNHEY; CDR2 reads SVGAGI. In nucleotides, the CDR3 is TGTGCCAGCAAGGGGACAGTGAACACCGGGGAGCTGTTTTTT. This translates into CASKGTVNTGELFF.

This chain links TRBV28 with TRBJ2-1; perhaps TRBD1 as D (6 bases). Trimming took off 6 bases at V and 6 bases at J, with 18 bases between the two ends. This CDR3 comprises 15 residues. Germline assignment: CDR1 MDHEN and CDR2 SYDVKM. This CDR3 is CASSPRQVNANEQFF. Here the CDR3 DNA reads TGTGCCAGCAGCCCGCGACAGGTTAATGCCAATGAGCAGTTCTTC. Looking up the rest from reference TRBV28 and TRBJ2-1 gives the full variable domain: DVKVTQSSRYLVKRTGEKVFLECVQDMDHENMFWYRQDPGLGLRLIYFSYDVKMKEKGDIPEGYSVSREKKERFSLILESASTNQTSMYLCASSPRQVNANEQFFGPGTRLTVL.

The chain links TRBV9 to TRBJ1-3, with D possibly being TRBD1 (5 bases). The CDR3 consists of 16 residues. Trimming left V 2 bases short and J 2 bases short, with 14 bases between. The germline V gene encodes CDR1 SGDLS and CDR2 YYNGEE. The CDR3 bases are TGTGCCAGCAGCGTCCCGGGGGGAGGAACTGGAAACACCATATATTTT. It codes for CASSVPGGGTGNTIYF. Full variable domain (rest looked up from reference TRBV9 and TRBJ1-3): DSGVTQTPKHLITATGQRVTLRCSPRSGDLSVYWYQQSLDQGLQFLIQYYNGEERAKGNILERFSAQQFPDLHSELNLSSLELGDSALYFCASSVPGGGTGNTIYFGEGSWLTVV.

In this sample, this clone turned up once. This sequence joins TRBV2 and TRBJ2-2; 11 bases match TRBD2. In germline, CDR1 is SNHLY, CDR2 FYNNEI. J lost 1 base, V lost 7 bases, and 8 bases had no gene match. The CDR3 runs to 17 residues. CDR3 DNA sequence: TGTGCCAGCACGAAGATAGCGGGGGGGCGGAACACCGGGGAGCTGTTTTTT. Amino acids: CASTKIAGGRNTGELFF. Drawing the rest from reference TRBV2 and TRBJ2-2, the complete variable domain is EPEVTQTPSHQVTQMGQEVILRCVPISNHLYFYWYRQILGQKVEFLVSFYNNEISEKSEIFDDQFSVERPDGSNFTLKIRSTKLEDSAMYFCASTKIAGGRNTGELFFGEGSRLTVL.

The chain joins TRBV28 to TRBJ1-1; perhaps TRBD1 as D (5 bases). Looked up from germline, CDR1 is MDHEN and CDR2 is SYDVKM. CDR3 size: 15 residues. V shed 6 bases and J shed 4 bases, with 18 bases lying between them. The CDR3 DNA sequence: TGTGCCAGCAGCCTGGGGGGGACGTGGGGCACTGAAGCTTTCTTT. Its translation: CASSLGGTWGTEAFF.

The J gene is TRBJ2-7, the V gene TRBV2; D unclear. The germline V gene encodes CDR1 SNHLY and CDR2 FYNNEI. CDR3 size: 10 residues. Trimming shortened V by 6 bases and J by 6 bases, and 6 bases separated the two germline ends. The chain's CDR3 is CASRGIEQYF. CDR3 nucleotides: TGTGCCAGCAGGGGGATCGAGCAGTACTTC.

The J gene is TRBJ2-1, the V gene TRBV6-1; D is unclear. The CDR3 runs to 14 residues. Germline-derived CDR1 and CDR2 are MNHNS and SASEGT. Between the trimmed V and J ends, which lost 3 bases and 5 bases, there was a span of 11 bases. The CDR3 reads CASSDWTEHNEQFF. CDR3 bases: TGTGCCAGCAGTGACTGGACGGAGCACAATGAGCAGTTCTTC.

CDR3 sequence reads: CASTTVPFSGNTIYF. The CDR3 region has the DNA TGTGCCAGCACAACAGTCCCCTTCTCTGGAAACACCATATATTTT. The chain recombines TRBV6-5 with TRBJ1-3; the D is unclear. The V gene's germline CDR1 is MNHEY and CDR2 SVGAGI. Trimming stripped 7 bases from V and 0 bases from J, with 13 bases between. The CDR3 covers 15 residues.

V and J are TRBV19 and TRBJ1-2; no clear D. V lost 6 bases and J lost 6, with 14 bases in between. The germline V gene has CDR1 LNHDA and CDR2 SQIVND (reference sequence). The CDR3 is 13 amino acids. The CDR3 nucleotides read TGTGCCAGTAGCCTGATAGGGTTCGATGGCTACACCTTC. Its protein is CASSLIGFDGYTF.